This T cell receptor beta chain was profiled in a study of blood T cells in healthy people across ages. The CDR3 has 13 amino acids. Germline V gene lookup returns CDR1 MNHNY and CDR2 SVGAGI (reference sequence). Alongside a J-beta primer mix, a sample-barcoded 5' primer served in a second PCR lasting about 7 to 12 cycles. TCRdb re-called the 5' RACE reads through MiXCR, storing one row per CDR3 protein. This sample carries about 1 million distinct CDR3 sequences, more than 40% of them seen once, and the ten largest clones take 18%. The chain employs TRBV6-6 and TRBJ2-4; D assignment may be TRBD1 or TRBD2 (5 bases each). The J call may be faulty, since TRBJ2-5 better matches the DNA end. Input material: blood. This sequence was found in a woman in her sixties or seventies in good health. CDR3 sequence: CASKQEDQETQYF. The CDR3 bases are TGTGCCAGCAAACAGGAGGACCAAGAGACCCAGTACTTC.